This T cell receptor beta chain originates from a study of blood T cell repertoires in COVID-19. In this sample, this clone turned up a few times. Clones were sequenced by immunoSEQ multiplex PCR, and TCRdb holds only the in-frame ones, with some missing. Of about 230,000 clones listed, about nine tenths are singletons. One Seattle source followed patients from active infection through their disease course. The sequenced sample consisted of peripheral blood. The TCR was taken from a man aged 50 or older with COVID-19, enrolled during active disease.

The CDR3 DNA is TGTGCCAGTAGGCCGGGACTTAACACCGGGGAGCTGTTTTTT. Protein sequence: CASRPGLNTGELFF. This sequence joins TRBV19 and TRBJ2-2; TRBD2 is a possible D gene (6 bases). V was shortened by 6 bases and J by 2 bases, with 10 bases between the two germline ends. The CDR3 has 14 amino acids. Germline V gene lookup returns CDR1 LNHDA and CDR2 SQIVND (reference sequence).